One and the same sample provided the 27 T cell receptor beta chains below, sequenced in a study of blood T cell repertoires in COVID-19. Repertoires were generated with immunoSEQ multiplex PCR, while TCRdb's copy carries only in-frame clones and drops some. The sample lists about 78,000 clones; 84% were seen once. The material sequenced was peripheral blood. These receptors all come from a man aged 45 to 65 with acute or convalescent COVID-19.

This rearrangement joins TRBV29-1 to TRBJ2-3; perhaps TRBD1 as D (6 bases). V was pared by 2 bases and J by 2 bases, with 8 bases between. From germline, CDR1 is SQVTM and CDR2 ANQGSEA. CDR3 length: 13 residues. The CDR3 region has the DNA TGCAGCGTTGAAAGGGACATCACAGATACGCAGTATTTT. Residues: CSVERDITDTQYF.

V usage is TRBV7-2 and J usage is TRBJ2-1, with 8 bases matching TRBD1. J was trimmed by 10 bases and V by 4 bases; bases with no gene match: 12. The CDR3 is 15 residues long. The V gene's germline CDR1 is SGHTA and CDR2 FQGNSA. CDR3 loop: CASSSSSRTGNEQFF. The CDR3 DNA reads TGTGCCAGCAGCTCCTCATCTAGGACAGGGAACGAGCAGTTCTTC.

The CDR3 sequence is CAWSLDRGSYGYTF. CDR3 sequence (DNA): TGTGCCTGGAGTCTGGACAGGGGATCCTATGGCTACACCTTC. The chain combines TRBV30 with TRBJ1-2; 9 bases match TRBD1. The germline CDR1 and CDR2 sequences are GTSNPN and SVGIG (reference sequence). This CDR3 is built from 14 residues. Trimming cost V 2 bases and J 4 bases; bases outside gene matches: 5.

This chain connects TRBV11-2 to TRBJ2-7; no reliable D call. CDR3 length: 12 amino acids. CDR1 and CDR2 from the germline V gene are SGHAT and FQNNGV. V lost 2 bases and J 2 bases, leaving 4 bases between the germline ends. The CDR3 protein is CASSLSAYEQYF. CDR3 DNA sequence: TGTGCCAGCAGCTTATCAGCCTACGAGCAGTACTTC.

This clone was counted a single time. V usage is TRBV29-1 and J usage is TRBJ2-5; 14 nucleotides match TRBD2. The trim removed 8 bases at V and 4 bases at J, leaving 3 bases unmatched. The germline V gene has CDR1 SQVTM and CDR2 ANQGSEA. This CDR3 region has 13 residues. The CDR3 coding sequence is TGCAGCACCGGGACTAGCGGGGGAGAGACCCAGTACTTC. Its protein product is CSTGTSGGETQYF.

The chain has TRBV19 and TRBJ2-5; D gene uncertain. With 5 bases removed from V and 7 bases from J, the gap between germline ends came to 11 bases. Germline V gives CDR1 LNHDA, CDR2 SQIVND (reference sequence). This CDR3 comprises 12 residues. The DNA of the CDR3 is TGTGCCAGTAGTTCCCCCCCCGGGACCCAGTACTTC. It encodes CASSSPPGTQYF.

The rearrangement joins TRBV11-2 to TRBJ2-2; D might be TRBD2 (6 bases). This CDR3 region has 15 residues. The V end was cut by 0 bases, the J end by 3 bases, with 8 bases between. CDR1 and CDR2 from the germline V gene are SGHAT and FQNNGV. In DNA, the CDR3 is TGTGCCAGCAGCTTAGATGGGACTTACACCGGGGAGCTGTTTTTT. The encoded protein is CASSLDGTYTGELFF.

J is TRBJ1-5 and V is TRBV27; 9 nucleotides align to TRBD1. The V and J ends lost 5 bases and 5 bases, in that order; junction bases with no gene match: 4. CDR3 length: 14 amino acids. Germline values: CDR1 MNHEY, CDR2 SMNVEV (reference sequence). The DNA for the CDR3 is TGTGCCAGCAGTAGGACAGGGGTTTATCAGCCCCAGCATTTT. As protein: CASSRTGVYQPQHF.

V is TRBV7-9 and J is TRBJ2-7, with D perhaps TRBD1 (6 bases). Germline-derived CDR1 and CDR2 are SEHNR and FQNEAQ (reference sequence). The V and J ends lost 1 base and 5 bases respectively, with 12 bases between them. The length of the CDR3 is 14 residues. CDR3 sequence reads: CASSLGPRTDEQYF. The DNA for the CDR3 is TGTGCCAGCAGCTTAGGGCCGAGGACAGACGAGCAGTACTTC. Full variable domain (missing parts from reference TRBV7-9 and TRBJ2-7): DTGVSQNPRHKITKRGQNVTFRCDPISEHNRLYWYRQTLGQGPEFLTYFQNEAQLEKSRLLSDRFSAERPKGSFSTLEIQRTEQGDSAMYLCASSLGPRTDEQYFGPGTRLTVT.

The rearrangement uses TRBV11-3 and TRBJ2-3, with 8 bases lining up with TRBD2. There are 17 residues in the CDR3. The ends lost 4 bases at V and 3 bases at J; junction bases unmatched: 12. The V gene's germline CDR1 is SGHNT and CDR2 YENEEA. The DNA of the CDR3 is TGTGCCAGCAGCTCCCGGGGCAGCGGGAGAAAGACAGATACGCAGTATTTT. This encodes CASSSRGSGRKTDTQYF.

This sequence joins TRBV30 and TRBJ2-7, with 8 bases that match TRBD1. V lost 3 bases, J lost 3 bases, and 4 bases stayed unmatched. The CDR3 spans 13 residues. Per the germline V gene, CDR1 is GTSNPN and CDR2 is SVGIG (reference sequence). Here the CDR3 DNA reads TGTGCCTGGAGACGAGGACAGGGCTACGAGCAGTACTTC. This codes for CAWRRGQGYEQYF.

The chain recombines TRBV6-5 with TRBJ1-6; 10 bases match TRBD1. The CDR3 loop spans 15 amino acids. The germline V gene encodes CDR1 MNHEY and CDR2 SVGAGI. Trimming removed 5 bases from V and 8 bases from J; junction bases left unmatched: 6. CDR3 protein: CASSSGQGGYSPLHF. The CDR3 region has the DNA TGTGCCAGCAGTAGCGGACAGGGGGGGTATTCACCCCTCCACTTT.

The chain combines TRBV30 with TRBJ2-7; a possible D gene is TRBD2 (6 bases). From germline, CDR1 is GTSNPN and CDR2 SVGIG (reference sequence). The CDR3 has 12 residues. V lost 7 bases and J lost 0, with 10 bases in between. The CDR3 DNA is TGTGCCTTGGGGAGGTCCTCCTACGAGCAGTACTTC. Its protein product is CALGRSSYEQYF.

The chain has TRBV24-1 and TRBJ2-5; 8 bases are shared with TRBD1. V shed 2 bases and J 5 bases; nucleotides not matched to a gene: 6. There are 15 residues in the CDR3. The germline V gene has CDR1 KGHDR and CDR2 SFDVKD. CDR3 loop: CATSDSDRVRETQYF. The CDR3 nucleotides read TGTGCCACCAGTGATTCGGACAGGGTCAGGGAGACCCAGTACTTC.

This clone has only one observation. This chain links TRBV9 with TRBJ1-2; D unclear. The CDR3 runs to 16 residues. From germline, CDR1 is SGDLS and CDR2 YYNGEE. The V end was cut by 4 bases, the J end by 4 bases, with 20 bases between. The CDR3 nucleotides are TGTGCCAGCAGCCGAGCCGGGAGGGCTTACCCCTATGGCTACACCTTC. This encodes CASSRAGRAYPYGYTF.

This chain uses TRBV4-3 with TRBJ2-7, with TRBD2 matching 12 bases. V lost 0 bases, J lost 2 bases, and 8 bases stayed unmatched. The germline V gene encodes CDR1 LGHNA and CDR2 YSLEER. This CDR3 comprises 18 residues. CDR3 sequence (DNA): TGCGCCAGCAGCCAAGATAGGTGGACTAGCGGGGCGACCTACGAGCAGTACTTC. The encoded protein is CASSQDRWTSGATYEQYF.

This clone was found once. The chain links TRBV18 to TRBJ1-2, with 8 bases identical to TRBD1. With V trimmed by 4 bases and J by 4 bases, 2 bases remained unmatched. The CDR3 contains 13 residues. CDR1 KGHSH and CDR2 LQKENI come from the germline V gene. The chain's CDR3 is CASSQDRAYGYTF. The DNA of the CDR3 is TGTGCCAGCTCACAGGACAGGGCCTATGGCTACACCTTC.

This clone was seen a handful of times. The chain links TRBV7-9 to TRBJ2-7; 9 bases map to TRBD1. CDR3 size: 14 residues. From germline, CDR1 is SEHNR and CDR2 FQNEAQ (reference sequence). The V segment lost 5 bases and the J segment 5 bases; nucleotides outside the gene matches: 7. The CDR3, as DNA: TGTGCCAGCAGCACGAGGGACAGGGATGACGAGCAGTACTTC. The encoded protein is CASSTRDRDDEQYF. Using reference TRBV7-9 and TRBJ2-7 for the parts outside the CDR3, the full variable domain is DTGVSQNPRHKITKRGQNVTFRCDPISEHNRLYWYRQTLGQGPEFLTYFQNEAQLEKSRLLSDRFSAERPKGSFSTLEIQRTEQGDSAMYLCASSTRDRDDEQYFGPGTRLTVT.

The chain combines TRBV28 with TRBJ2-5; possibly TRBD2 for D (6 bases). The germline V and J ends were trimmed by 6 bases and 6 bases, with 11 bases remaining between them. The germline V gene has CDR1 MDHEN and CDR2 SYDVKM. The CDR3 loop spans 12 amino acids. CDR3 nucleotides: TGTGCCAGCAGATTCGCGGGGCAGACCCAGTACTTC. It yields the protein CASRFAGQTQYF.

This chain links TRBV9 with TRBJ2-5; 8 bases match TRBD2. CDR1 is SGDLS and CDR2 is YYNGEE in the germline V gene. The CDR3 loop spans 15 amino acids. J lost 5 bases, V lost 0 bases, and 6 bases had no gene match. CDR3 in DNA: TGTGCCAGCAGCGTAGGGACTAGCAAAAGGGAGACCCAGTACTTC. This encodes CASSVGTSKRETQYF. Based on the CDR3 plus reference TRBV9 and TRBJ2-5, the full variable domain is DSGVTQTPKHLITATGQRVTLRCSPRSGDLSVYWYQQSLDQGLQFLIQYYNGEERAKGNILERFSAQQFPDLHSELNLSSLELGDSALYFCASSVGTSKRETQYFGPGTRLLVL.

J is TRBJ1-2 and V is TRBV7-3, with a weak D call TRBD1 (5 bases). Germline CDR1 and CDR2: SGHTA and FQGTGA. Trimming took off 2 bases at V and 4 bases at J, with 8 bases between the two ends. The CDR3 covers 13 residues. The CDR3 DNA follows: TGTGCCAGCAGCTTACAGGGTGGCTATGGCTACACCTTC. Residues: CASSLQGGYGYTF. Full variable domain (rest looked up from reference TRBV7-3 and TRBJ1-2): GAGVSQTPSNKVTEKGKYVELRCDPISGHTALYWYRQSLGQGPEFLIYFQGTGAADDSGLPNDRFFAVRPEGSVSTLKIQRTERGDSAVYLCASSLQGGYGYTFGSGTRLTVV.

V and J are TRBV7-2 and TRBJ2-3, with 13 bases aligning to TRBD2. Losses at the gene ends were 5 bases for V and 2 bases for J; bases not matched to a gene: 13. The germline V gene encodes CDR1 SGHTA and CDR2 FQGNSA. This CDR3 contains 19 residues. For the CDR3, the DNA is TGTGCCAGCAGCCACCCCACTAGCGGGAGGGCCGGTTTCACAGATACGCAGTATTTT. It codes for CASSHPTSGRAGFTDTQYF.

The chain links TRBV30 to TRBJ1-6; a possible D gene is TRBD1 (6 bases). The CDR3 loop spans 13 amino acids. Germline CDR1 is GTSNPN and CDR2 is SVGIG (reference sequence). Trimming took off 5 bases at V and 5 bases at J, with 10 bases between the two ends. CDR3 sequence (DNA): TGTGCCTGGCTGGACAGAGATAATTCACCCCTCCACTTT. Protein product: CAWLDRDNSPLHF.

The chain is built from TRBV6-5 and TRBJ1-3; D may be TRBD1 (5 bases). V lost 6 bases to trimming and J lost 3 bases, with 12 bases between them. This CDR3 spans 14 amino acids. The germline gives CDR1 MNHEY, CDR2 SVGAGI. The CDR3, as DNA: TGTGCCAGCAGGCCGGACAACGGTGGAAACACCATATATTTT. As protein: CASRPDNGGNTIYF.

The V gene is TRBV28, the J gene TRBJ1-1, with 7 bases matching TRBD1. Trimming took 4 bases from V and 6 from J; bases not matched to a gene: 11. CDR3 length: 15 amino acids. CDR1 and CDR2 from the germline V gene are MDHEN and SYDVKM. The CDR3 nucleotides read TGTGCCAGCAGTTCTCAGGGGGTGGTAACATCTGAAGCTTTCTTT. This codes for CASSSQGVVTSEAFF.

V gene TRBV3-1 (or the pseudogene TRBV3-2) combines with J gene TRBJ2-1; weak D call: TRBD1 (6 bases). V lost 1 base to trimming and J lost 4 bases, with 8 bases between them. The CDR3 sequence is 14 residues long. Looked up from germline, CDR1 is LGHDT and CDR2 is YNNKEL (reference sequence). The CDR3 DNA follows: TGTGCCAGCAGCCAAGGGACAGCTTACAATGAGCAGTTCTTC. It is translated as CASSQGTAYNEQFF.

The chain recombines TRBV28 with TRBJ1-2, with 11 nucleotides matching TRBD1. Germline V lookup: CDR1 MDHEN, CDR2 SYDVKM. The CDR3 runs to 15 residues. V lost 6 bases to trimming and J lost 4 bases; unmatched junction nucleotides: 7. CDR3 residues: CASRPGQGGIYGYTF. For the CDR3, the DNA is TGTGCCAGCAGACCGGGACAGGGGGGAATCTATGGCTACACCTTC.